The next 10 T cell receptor beta chains were all read from a single sample in a study of blood T cell repertoires in COVID-19. Some clones are missing from TCRdb's copy, which holds only in-frame ones; the method was immunoSEQ multiplex PCR. The table lists some 200,000 clones, about nine tenths of them singletons. Material: PBMCs or T cells enriched from blood (not recorded which). The receptors here all came from a woman aged 25 to 45 who had recovered from COVID-19.

The V and J genes are TRBV14 and TRBJ1-1; no clear D gene. The CDR3 totals 13 residues. Germline V gives CDR1 SGHDN, CDR2 FVKESK. V lost 4 bases and J lost 0, with 6 bases in between. The CDR3 region is CASSPEMNTEAFF. In nucleotides, the CDR3 is TGTGCCAGCAGCCCCGAGATGAACACTGAAGCTTTCTTT.

The V call is TRBV28, the J call TRBJ2-7; 10 bases are shared with TRBD1. The CDR3 runs to 16 residues. CDR1 is MDHEN and CDR2 is SYDVKM in the germline V gene. The ends lost 5 bases at V and 3 bases at J; junction bases unmatched: 10. CDR3 in amino acids: CASSLTWGQGNYEQYF. CDR3 bases: TGTGCCAGCAGTCTAACCTGGGGACAGGGGAACTACGAGCAGTACTTC.

In regard to this clone: At one boundary the junction diverges from the germline segment, which might be a read error. The chain carries TRBV7-8 and TRBJ1-2; D ambiguous. CDR3 length: 15 residues. The germline gives CDR1 SGHVS, CDR2 FQNEAQ. CDR3 loop: CASSPPRQANHGYTF. CDR3 coding DNA: TGTGCCAGCAGCCCCCCCCGGCAGGCTAACCATGGCTACACCTTC. Together with reference TRBV7-8 and TRBJ1-2, the CDR3 gives the full variable domain: GAGVSQSPRYKVAKRGQDVALRCDPISGHVSLFWYQQALGQGPEFLTYFQNEAQLDKSGLPSDRFFAERPEGSVSTLKIQRTQQEDSAVYLCASSPPRQANHGYTFGSGTRLTVV.

The chain is built from TRBV5-4 and TRBJ1-3; 7 bases are shared with TRBD1. This CDR3 has 14 residues. V shed 5 bases, J shed 2 bases, and the junction held 4 bases outside the gene matches. The germline gives CDR1 SGHNT, CDR2 YYREEE (reference sequence). CDR3 sequence: CASSLDRTGNTIYF. CDR3 in DNA: TGTGCCAGCAGTCTGGACAGGACTGGAAACACCATATATTTT.

The rearrangement links TRBV14 to TRBJ2-1, with 8 bases lining up with TRBD2. The CDR3 consists of 15 residues. The V and J ends lost 2 bases and 11 bases, in that order; junction bases with no gene match: 11. Germline loops: CDR1 SGHDN, CDR2 FVKESK. CDR3 amino acids: CASSQPRGGLSQQFF. In DNA form, the CDR3 reads TGTGCCAGCAGCCAACCTCGGGGGGGTCTATCCCAGCAGTTCTTC.

The gene calls are TRBV9 and TRBJ2-7; TRBD1 might be the D (6 bases). The CDR3 has 15 amino acids. Trimming took 0 bases from V and 6 from J, leaving 16 bases between them. The germline V gene encodes CDR1 SGDLS and CDR2 YYNGEE. The CDR3 DNA reads as TGTGCCAGCAGCGTAGACGGGACACCTTTCGGCGAGCAGTACTTC. Its protein product is CASSVDGTPFGEQYF.

V gene TRBV24-1 combines with J gene TRBJ1-1, with D possibly TRBD1 on 6 matching bases. The V gene lost 4 bases and the J gene lost 5 bases, with 16 bases spanning the gap. The germline gives CDR1 KGHDR, CDR2 SFDVKD. This CDR3 region has 15 residues. Written as DNA, the CDR3 is TGTGCCACCAGTGACCCACAGGGACCTCGGACTGAAGCTTTCTTT. Translated: CATSDPQGPRTEAFF.

The V call is TRBV20-1, the J call TRBJ1-1, with D possibly matching TRBD1 (5 bases). Trimming pared 5 bases from V and 7 bases from J, leaving 11 bases between. The germline V gene encodes CDR1 DFQATT and CDR2 SNEGSKA (reference sequence). This CDR3 contains 11 residues. Here the CDR3 DNA reads TGCAGTGCTGATAGGACATTTGAAGCTTTCTTT. This sequence encodes CSADRTFEAFF.

The chain employs TRBV21-1 and TRBJ2-4; the table's D call of TRBD2 was not tested on the DNA. TRBV21-1 is listed as a pseudogene. This CDR3 has 22 residues. The CDR3 is CASSAPPEKDSPIRGAKNIQYF. In nucleotides, the CDR3 is TGTGCCAGCAGCGCCCCACCGGAGAAGGACTCGCCCATCCGTGGGGCCAAAAACATTCAGTACTTC.

The V call is TRBV5-1, the J call TRBJ2-1, with 10 positions matching TRBD2. This CDR3 region has 14 residues. V was pared by 3 bases and J by 8 bases, with 5 bases of the junction left unmatched. Germline V lookup: CDR1 SGHRS, CDR2 YFSETQ. The CDR3 protein is CASSSSGTSDEQFF. The DNA of the CDR3 is TGCGCCAGCAGCTCTTCCGGGACTAGCGATGAGCAGTTCTTC.